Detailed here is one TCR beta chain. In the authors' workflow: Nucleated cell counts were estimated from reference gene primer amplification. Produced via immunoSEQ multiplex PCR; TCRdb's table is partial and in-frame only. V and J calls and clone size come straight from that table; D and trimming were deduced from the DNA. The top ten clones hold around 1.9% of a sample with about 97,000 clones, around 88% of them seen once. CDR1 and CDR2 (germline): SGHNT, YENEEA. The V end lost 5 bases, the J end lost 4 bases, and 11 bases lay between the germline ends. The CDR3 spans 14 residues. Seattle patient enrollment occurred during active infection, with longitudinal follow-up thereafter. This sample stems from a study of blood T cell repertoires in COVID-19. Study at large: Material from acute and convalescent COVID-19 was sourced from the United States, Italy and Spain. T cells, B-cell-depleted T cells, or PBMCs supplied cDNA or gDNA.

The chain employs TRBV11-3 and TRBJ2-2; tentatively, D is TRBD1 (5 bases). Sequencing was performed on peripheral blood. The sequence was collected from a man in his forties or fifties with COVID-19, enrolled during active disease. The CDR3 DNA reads TGTGCCAGCAGCCATCAGGGATCCACCGGGGAGCTGTTTTTT. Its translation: CASSHQGSTGELFF.